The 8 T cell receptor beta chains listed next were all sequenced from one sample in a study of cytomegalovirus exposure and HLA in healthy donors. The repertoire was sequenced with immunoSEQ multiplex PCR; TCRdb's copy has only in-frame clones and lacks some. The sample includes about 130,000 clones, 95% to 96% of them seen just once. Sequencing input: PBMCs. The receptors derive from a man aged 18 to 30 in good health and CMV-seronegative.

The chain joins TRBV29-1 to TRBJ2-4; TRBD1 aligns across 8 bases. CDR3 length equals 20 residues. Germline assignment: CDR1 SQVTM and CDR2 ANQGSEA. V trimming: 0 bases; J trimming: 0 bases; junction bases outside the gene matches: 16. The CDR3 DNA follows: TGCAGCGTTGAAGACGCAGGCGGACAGGGTGGCGGATTAGCCAAAAACATTCAGTACTTC. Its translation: CSVEDAGGQGGGLAKNIQYF.

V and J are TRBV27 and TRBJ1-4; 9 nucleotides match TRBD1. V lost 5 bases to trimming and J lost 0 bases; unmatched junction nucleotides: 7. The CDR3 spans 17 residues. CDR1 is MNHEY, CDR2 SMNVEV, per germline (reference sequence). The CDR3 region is CASSHRTGDATNEKLFF. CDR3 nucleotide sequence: TGTGCCAGCAGTCATAGGACAGGGGATGCAACTAATGAAAAACTGTTTTTT.

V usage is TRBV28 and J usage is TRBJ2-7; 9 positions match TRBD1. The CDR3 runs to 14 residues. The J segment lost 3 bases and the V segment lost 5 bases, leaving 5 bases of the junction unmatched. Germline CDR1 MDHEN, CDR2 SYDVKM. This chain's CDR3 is CASSTRQGVYEQYF. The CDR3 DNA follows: TGTGCCAGCAGTACCCGACAGGGGGTCTACGAGCAGTACTTC.

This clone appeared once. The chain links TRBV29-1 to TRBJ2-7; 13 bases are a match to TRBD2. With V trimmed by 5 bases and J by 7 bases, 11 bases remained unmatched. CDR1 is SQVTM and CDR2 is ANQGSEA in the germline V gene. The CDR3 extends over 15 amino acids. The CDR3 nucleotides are TGCAGCGTTCGCCTACTAGCGGGAGGGCCTGGGGAGCAGTACTTC. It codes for CSVRLLAGGPGEQYF.

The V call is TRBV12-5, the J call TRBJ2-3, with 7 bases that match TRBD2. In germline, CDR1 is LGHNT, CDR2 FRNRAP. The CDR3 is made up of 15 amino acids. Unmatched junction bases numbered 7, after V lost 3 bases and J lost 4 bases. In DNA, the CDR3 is TGTGCTAGTGGTTTTTGGCGGGAGAGCCCAGATACGCAGTATTTT. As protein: CASGFWRESPDTQYF.

CDR3 residues: CASSLDGASGSNEQFF. The CDR3 DNA sequence: TGTGCCAGCAGCTTAGACGGGGCTAGCGGGAGTAATGAGCAGTTCTTC. The J gene is TRBJ2-1, the V gene TRBV7-2, with 10 bases lining up with TRBD2. CDR3 length equals 16 residues. Losses at the gene ends were 1 base for V and 7 bases for J; bases not matched to a gene: 7. The germline gives CDR1 SGHTA, CDR2 FQGNSA.

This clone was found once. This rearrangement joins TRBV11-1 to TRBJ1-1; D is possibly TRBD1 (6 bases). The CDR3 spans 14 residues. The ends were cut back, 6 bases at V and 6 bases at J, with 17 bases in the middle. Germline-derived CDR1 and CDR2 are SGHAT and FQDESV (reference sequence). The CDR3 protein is CASSSHRVGAEAFF. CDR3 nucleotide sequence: TGTGCCAGCAGTTCTCACAGGGTGGGGGCTGAAGCTTTCTTT.

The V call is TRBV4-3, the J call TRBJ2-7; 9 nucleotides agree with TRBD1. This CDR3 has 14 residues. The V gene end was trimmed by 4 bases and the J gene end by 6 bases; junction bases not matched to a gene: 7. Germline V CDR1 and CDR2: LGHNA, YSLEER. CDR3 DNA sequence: TGCGCCAGCAGCCGGGTTACAGGGGGCTCCGAGCAGTACTTC. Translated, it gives CASSRVTGGSEQYF.